The source of this TCR beta chain is a study of circulating and synovial CD4+ cells in juvenile arthritis. Study results and caveats: CPL and bulk CD4 samples differed at least tenfold in T cell genomes. Shared-clonotype fractions with synovium likely underestimate full repertoire overlap. Some such blood samples were as oligoclonal as synovium.

From germline, CDR1 is SGHNT and CDR2 YYREEE (reference sequence). This CDR3 is 15 amino acids long. V shed 0 bases and J shed 0 bases, with 9 bases lying between them. Method: immunoSEQ multiplex PCR; TCRdb's copy keeps in-frame clones and lacks some. The repertoire holds a few thousand clones, with roughly 91% as singletons. Notes on this clone: No antigen is known for it.

V is TRBV5-4 and J is TRBJ1-1, with D tentatively TRBD1 (6 bases). The sample comprised HLA-DR+ CD4+ T cells from blood. Subset denoted: circulating pathogenic-like lymphocytes, sorted as HLA-DR+CD14-CD3+CD4+CD25low/- blood T cells. The TCR was taken from a human donor with juvenile idiopathic arthritis. The CDR3 DNA follows: TGTGCCAGCAGCTTGGTGGACAGACTGAACACTGAAGCTTTCTTT. Translated, it gives CASSLVDRLNTEAFF.